A single TCR beta chain is shown here with its context. Its antigen is undetermined. TCRdb keeps only in-frame clones here, not all; method: immunoSEQ multiplex PCR. The sample lists about 93,000 clones; about 86% were seen once. The record originates from a study of T cell responses to AZD1222 COVID-19 vaccine. The study, taken as a whole, reports: Nearly half of spike-specific TCRs reportedly go after variant regions that carry no mutations. Repertoire collection took place solely once the T cell response had peaked.

This sequence originates from an adult in good health. This sample comprised peripheral blood, obtained on day 0 of AZD1222 vaccination.

The CDR3 region is CASSKITGYSNQPQHF. The CDR3 nucleotides are TGTGCCAGCAGCAAAATCACAGGGTATAGCAATCAGCCCCAGCATTTT. The chain joins TRBV21-1 to TRBJ1-5; the table's D call, TRBD1, has no DNA check behind it. TRBV21-1 is termed a pseudogene. The CDR3 consists of 16 residues.